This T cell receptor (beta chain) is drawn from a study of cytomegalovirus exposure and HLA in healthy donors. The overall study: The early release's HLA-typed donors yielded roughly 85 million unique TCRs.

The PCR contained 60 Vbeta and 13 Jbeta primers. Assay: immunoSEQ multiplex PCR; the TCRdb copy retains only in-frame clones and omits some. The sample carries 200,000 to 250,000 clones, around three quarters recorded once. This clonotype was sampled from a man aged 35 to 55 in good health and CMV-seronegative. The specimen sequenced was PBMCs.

Written as DNA, the CDR3 is TGTGCCTGGAGTGTAATAGGAAACACCATATATTTT. Translation gives CAWSVIGNTIYF. The chain links TRBV30 to TRBJ1-3; D remains ambiguous. CDR1 and CDR2 from the germline V gene are GTSNPN and SVGIG (reference sequence). V lost 0 bases and J 4 bases, leaving 4 bases between the germline ends. The CDR3 length is 12 residues.